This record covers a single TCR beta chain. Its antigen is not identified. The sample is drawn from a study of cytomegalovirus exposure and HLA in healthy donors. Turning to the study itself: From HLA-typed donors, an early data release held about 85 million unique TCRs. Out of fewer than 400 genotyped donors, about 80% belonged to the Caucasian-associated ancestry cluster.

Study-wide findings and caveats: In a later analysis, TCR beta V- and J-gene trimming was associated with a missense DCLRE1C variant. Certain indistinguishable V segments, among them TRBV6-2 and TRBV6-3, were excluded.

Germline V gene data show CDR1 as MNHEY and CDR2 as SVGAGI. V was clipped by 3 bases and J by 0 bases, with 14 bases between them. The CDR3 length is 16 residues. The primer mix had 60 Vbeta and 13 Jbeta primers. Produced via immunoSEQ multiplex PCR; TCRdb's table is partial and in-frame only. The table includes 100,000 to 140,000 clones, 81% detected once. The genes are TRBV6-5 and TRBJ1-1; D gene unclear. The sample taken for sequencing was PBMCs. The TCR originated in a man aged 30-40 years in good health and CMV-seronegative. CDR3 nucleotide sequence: TGTGCCAGCAGTTATAGTCGGTTGAGGATGAACACTGAAGCTTTCTTT. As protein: CASSYSRLRMNTEAFF.